The clone carrying this T cell receptor (beta chain) came up a few times. The same CDR3 also results from other DNA sequences found in this sample. Germline assignment: CDR1 KGHSH and CDR2 LQKENI. The CDR3 consists of 14 residues. Trimming removed 2 bases at V and 3 bases at J, with 11 bases between. The data derive from a study of shared clonotypes between healthy human individuals. The donor population consisted of healthy HIV-negative adults with no recent acute infections or vaccinations. Clones were read by immunoSEQ multiplex PCR, and TCRdb kept only the in-frame ones, dropping some. The table records 2.3 million or so clones, approximately 95% of them present only once.

The clonotype originates from a man between 18 and 35 years old in good health. Some clones in this sample may be carry-over from other donors' samples. The sample comprised naive CD4+ T cells from PBMCs. Subset described: CD45RA+ positively selected. This chain connects TRBV18 to TRBJ2-7, with D perhaps given as TRBD1 or TRBD2 (7 bases each). The chain's CDR3 is CASSPAGGDYEQYF. The DNA of the CDR3 is TGTGCCAGCTCACCAGCAGGGGGGGACTACGAGCAGTACTTC.